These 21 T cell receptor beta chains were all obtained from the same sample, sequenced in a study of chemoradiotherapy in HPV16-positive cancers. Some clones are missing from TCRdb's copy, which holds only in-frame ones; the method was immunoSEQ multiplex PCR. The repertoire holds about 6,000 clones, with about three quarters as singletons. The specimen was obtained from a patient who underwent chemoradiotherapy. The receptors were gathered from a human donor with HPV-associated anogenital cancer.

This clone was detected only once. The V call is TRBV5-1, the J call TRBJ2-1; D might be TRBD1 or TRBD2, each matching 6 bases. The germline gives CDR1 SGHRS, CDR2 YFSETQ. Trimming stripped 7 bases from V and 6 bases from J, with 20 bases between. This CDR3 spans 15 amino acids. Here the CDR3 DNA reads TGCGCCAGCTCCCCGGAGGGGGGCGGAATCAATGAGCAGTTCTTC. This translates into CASSPEGGGINEQFF.

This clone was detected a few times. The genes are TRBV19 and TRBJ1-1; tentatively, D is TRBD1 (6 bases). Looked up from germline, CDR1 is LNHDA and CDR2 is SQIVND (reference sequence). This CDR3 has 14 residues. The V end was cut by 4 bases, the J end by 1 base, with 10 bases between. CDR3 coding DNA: TGTGCCAGTAGTAGGGGGGACAAGAACACTGAAGCTTTCTTT. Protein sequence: CASSRGDKNTEAFF.

The CDR3 nucleotides read TGTGCCAGCAGTAGAATTCATAAGGTCTCCTACGAGCAGTACTTC. Encoded protein: CASSRIHKVSYEQYF. The chain recombines TRBV27 with TRBJ2-7; D is ambiguous. Germline loops: CDR1 MNHEY, CDR2 SMNVEV (reference sequence). Trimming cost V 5 bases and J 0 bases, with 14 bases left between them. This CDR3 region has 15 residues.

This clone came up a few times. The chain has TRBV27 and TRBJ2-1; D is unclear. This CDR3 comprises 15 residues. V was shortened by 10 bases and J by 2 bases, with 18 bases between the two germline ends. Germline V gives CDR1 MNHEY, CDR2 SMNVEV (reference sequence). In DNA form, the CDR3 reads TGTGCCACCTCAGTTGGAGAACCTACCTACAATGAGCAGTTCTTC. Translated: CATSVGEPTYNEQFF.

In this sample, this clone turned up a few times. CDR3 coding DNA: TGCGCCAGCAGCCAAGTCCCAGATGAAAAACTGTTTTTT. Amino acids: CASSQVPDEKLFF. This rearrangement joins TRBV4-3 to TRBJ1-4; D remains ambiguous. The germline V gene has CDR1 LGHNA and CDR2 YSLEER. The CDR3 loop spans 13 amino acids. Trimming removed 1 base from V and 6 bases from J, with 6 bases in between.

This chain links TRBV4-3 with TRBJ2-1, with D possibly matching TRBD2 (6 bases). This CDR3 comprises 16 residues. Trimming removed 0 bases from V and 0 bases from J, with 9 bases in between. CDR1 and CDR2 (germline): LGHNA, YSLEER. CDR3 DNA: TGCGCCAGCAGCCAAGATGCGGGGAGCTCCTACAATGAGCAGTTCTTC. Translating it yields CASSQDAGSSYNEQFF.

The CDR3 sequence: CASTGGVGDTQYF. In nucleotides, the CDR3 is TGTGCCAGCACCGGGGGGGTGGGAGATACGCAGTATTTT. V is TRBV2 and J is TRBJ2-3, with 8 bases aligning to TRBD2. The V gene end was trimmed by 7 bases and the J gene end by 5 bases; junction bases not matched to a gene: 5. From germline, CDR1 is SNHLY and CDR2 FYNNEI. The length of the CDR3 is 13 residues.

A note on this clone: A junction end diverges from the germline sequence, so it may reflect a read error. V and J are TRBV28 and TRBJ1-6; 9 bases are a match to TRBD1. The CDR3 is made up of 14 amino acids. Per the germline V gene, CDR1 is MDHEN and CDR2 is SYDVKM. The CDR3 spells CAGRDRVTSSPLHF. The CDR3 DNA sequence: TGTGCCGGCAGGGACAGGGTAACAAGTTCACCCCTCCACTTT.

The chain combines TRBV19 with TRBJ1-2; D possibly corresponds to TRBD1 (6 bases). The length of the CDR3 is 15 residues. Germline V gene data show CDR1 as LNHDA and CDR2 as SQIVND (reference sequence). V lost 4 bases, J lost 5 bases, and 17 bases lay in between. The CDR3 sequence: CASSTTHREIYGYTF. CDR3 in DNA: TGTGCCAGTAGTACCACCCACAGGGAAATATATGGCTACACCTTC.

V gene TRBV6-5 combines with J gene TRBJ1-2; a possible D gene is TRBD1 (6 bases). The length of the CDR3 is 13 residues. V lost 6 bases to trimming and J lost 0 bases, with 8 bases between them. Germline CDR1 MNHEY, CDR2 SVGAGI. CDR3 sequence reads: CASSRGANYGYTF. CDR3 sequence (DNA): TGTGCCAGCAGCAGGGGAGCTAACTATGGCTACACCTTC.

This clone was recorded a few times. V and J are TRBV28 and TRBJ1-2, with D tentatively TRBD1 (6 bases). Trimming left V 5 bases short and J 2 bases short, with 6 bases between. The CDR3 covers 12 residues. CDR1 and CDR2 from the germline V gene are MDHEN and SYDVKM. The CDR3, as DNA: TGTGCCAGCAGTGGACAGAACTATGGCTACACCTTC. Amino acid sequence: CASSGQNYGYTF.

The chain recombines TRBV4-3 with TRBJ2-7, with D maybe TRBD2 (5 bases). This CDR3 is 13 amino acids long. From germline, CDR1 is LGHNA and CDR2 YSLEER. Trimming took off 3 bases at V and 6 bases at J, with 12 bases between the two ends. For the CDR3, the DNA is TGCGCCAGCAGCCAGAGGGTCGACCGCGAGCAGTACTTC. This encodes CASSQRVDREQYF.

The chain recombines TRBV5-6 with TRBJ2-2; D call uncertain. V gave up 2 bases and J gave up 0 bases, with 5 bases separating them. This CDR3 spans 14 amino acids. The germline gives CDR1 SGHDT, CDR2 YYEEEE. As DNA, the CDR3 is TGTGCCAGCAGCTTTGGCGCGAACACCGGGGAGCTGTTTTTT. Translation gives CASSFGANTGELFF.

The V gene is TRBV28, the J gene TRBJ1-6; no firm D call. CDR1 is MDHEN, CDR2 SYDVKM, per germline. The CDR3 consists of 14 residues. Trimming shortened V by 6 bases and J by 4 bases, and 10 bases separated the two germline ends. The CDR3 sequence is CASSTPQYNSPLHF. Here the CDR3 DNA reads TGTGCCAGCAGCACCCCGCAGTATAATTCACCCCTCCACTTT.

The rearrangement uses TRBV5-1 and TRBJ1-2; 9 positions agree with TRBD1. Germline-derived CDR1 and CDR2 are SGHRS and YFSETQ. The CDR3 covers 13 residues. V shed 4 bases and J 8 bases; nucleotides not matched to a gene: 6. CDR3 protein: CASSERTGAGYTF. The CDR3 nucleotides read TGCGCCAGCAGCGAAAGGACAGGGGCCGGCTACACCTTC.

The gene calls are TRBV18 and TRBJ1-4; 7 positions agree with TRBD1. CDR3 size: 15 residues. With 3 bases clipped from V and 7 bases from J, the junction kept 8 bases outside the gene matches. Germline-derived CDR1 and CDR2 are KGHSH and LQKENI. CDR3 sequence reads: CASSPRQGPSEKLFF. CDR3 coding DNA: TGTGCCAGCTCACCCAGACAGGGACCTTCTGAAAAACTGTTTTTT. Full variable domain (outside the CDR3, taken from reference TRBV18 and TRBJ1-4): NAGVMQNPRHLVRRRGQEARLRCSPMKGHSHVYWYRQLPEEGLKFMVYLQKENIIDESGMPKERFSAEFPKEGPSILRIQQVVRGDSAAYFCASSPRQGPSEKLFFGSGTQLSVL.

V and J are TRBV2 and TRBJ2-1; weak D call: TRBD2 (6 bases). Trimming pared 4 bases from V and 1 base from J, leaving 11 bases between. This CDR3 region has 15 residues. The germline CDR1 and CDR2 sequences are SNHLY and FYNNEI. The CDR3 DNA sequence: TGTGCCAGCAGTGGCAGACTAGGTTCCTACAATGAGCAGTTCTTC. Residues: CASSGRLGSYNEQFF.

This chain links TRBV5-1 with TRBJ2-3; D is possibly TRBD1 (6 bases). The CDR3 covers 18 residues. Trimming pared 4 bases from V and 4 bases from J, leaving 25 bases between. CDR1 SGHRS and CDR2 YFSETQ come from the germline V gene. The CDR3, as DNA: TGCGCCAGCAGCGAGTCCACCACCATACAGGGCTTGGCAGATACGCAGTATTTT. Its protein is CASSESTTIQGLADTQYF. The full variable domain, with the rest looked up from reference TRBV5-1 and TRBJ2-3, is KAGVTQTPRYLIKTRGQQVTLSCSPISGHRSVSWYQQTPGQGLQFLFEYFSETQRNKGNFPGRFSGRQFSNSRSEMNVSTLELGDSALYLCASSESTTIQGLADTQYFGPGTRLTVL.

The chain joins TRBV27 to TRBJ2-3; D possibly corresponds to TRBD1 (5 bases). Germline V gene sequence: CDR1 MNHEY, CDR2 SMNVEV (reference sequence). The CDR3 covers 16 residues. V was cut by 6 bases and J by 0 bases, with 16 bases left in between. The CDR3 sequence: CASSPLSGASTDTQYF. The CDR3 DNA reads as TGTGCCAGCAGCCCTCTGAGTGGGGCCAGCACAGATACGCAGTATTTT.

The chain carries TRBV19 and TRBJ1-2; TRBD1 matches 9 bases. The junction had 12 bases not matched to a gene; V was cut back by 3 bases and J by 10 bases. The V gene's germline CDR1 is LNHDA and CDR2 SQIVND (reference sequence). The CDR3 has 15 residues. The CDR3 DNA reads TGTGCCAGTAGTATTACCCGACAGGGGGTGGTTATCTACACCTTC. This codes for CASSITRQGVVIYTF.

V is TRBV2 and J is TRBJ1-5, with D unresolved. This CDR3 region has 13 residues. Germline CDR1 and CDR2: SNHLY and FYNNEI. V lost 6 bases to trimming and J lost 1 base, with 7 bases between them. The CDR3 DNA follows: TGTGCCAGCAGCCTGTGGAGCAATCAGCCCCAGCATTTT. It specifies CASSLWSNQPQHF.